These 31 T cell receptor beta chains originate from one sample sequenced in a study of blood T cell repertoires in COVID-19. The repertoire was sequenced with immunoSEQ multiplex PCR; TCRdb's copy has only in-frame clones and lacks some. Among roughly 200,000 clones listed, roughly 88% were seen once. The source material was peripheral blood. Receptors originate from a human donor with active or convalescent COVID-19. The donor label of this sample is uncertain.

V and J are TRBV9 and TRBJ1-4, with TRBD1 matching over 7 bases. Germline CDR1 SGDLS, CDR2 YYNGEE. V lost 0 bases, J lost 7 bases, and 9 bases stayed unmatched. The CDR3 totals 16 residues. The CDR3 loop is CASSVASGQGGEKLFF. The CDR3 coding sequence is TGTGCCAGCAGCGTAGCTAGCGGGCAGGGGGGTGAAAAACTGTTTTTT. Supplemented by reference TRBV9 and TRBJ1-4, the full variable domain reads DSGVTQTPKHLITATGQRVTLRCSPRSGDLSVYWYQQSLDQGLQFLIQYYNGEERAKGNILERFSAQQFPDLHSELNLSSLELGDSALYFCASSVASGQGGEKLFFGSGTQLSVL.

The chain recombines TRBV19 with TRBJ2-1; 8 bases line up with TRBD2. CDR1 is LNHDA and CDR2 is SQIVND in the germline V gene (reference sequence). V shed 5 bases, J shed 7 bases, and the junction held 13 bases outside the gene matches. This CDR3 has 16 amino acids. The CDR3 sequence: CASSPPAGGNLNEQFF. The CDR3 DNA is TGTGCCAGTAGTCCTCCGGCGGGAGGAAATTTGAATGAGCAGTTCTTC. The complete variable domain, with remaining parts taken from reference TRBV19 and TRBJ2-1, reads DGGITQSPKYLFRKEGQNVTLSCEQNLNHDAMYWYRQDPGQGLRLIYYSQIVNDFQKGDIAEGYSVSREKKESFPLTVTSAQKNPTAFYLCASSPPAGGNLNEQFFGPGTRLTVL.

This chain connects TRBV30 to TRBJ2-5, with a weak D call TRBD2 (6 bases). Trimming left V 2 bases short and J 5 bases short, with 18 bases between. The CDR3 covers 15 residues. Germline V lookup: CDR1 GTSNPN, CDR2 SVGIG (reference sequence). CDR3 bases: TGTGCCTGGAGTCAGGGAGGCAGGGAGACGGAGACCCAGTACTTC. Amino acids: CAWSQGGRETETQYF.

This rearrangement joins TRBV5-4 to TRBJ2-3; TRBD2 agrees at 10 bases. The ends lost 0 bases at V and 0 bases at J; junction bases unmatched: 10. This CDR3 has 19 residues. Germline V gene sequence: CDR1 SGHNT, CDR2 YYREEE (reference sequence). The CDR3 region has the DNA TGTGCCAGCAGCTTGGAACCGGGACTAGCGTCCTCTAGCACAGATACGCAGTATTTT. Encoded protein: CASSLEPGLASSSTDTQYF.

The chain uses TRBV5-1 and TRBJ2-3; weak D call: TRBD2 (6 bases). The V end lost 3 bases, the J end lost 4 bases, and 12 bases lay between the germline ends. The CDR3 runs to 14 residues. Germline V lookup: CDR1 SGHRS, CDR2 YFSETQ. The CDR3 sequence is CASSSTDYPDTQYF. CDR3 nucleotide sequence: TGCGCCAGCAGCTCAACGGACTACCCAGATACGCAGTATTTT. Based on the CDR3 plus reference TRBV5-1 and TRBJ2-3, the full variable domain is KAGVTQTPRYLIKTRGQQVTLSCSPISGHRSVSWYQQTPGQGLQFLFEYFSETQRNKGNFPGRFSGRQFSNSRSEMNVSTLELGDSALYLCASSSTDYPDTQYFGPGTRLTVL.

The chain uses TRBV7-8 and TRBJ2-7; 7 bases line up with TRBD1. The CDR3 covers 12 residues. Germline values: CDR1 SGHVS, CDR2 FQNEAQ. The trim removed 5 bases at V and 6 bases at J, leaving 4 bases unmatched. The chain's CDR3 is CASSLNRGEQYF. CDR3 DNA: TGTGCCAGCAGCCTCAACAGGGGCGAGCAGTACTTC.

V usage is TRBV7-9 and J usage is TRBJ2-6; 7 positions agree with TRBD1. The CDR3 consists of 15 residues. V was clipped by 5 bases and J by 2 bases; unmatched bases: 3. Germline CDR1 SEHNR, CDR2 FQNEAQ (reference sequence). The CDR3 is CASSQQGTGANVLTF. For the CDR3, the DNA is TGTGCCAGCAGCCAACAGGGGACTGGGGCCAACGTCCTGACTTTC.

Only a few counts were recorded for this clone. The rearrangement uses TRBV2 and TRBJ2-1; 11 nucleotides agree with TRBD2. The CDR3 consists of 16 residues. Germline V gene data show CDR1 as SNHLY and CDR2 as FYNNEI. V shed 5 bases, J shed 9 bases, and the junction held 12 bases outside the gene matches. This chain's CDR3 is CASSSPLAGVVFEQFF. The CDR3 region has the DNA TGTGCCAGCAGTTCCCCACTAGCGGGAGTGGTATTTGAGCAGTTCTTC. The full variable domain, with the rest looked up from reference TRBV2 and TRBJ2-1, is EPEVTQTPSHQVTQMGQEVILRCVPISNHLYFYWYRQILGQKVEFLVSFYNNEISEKSEIFDDQFSVERPDGSNFTLKIRSTKLEDSAMYFCASSSPLAGVVFEQFFGPGTRLTVL.

This chain joins TRBV5-4 and TRBJ2-7; 8 bases fit TRBD2. The CDR3 has 14 residues. With V trimmed by 6 bases and J by 5 bases, 10 bases remained unmatched. The germline V gene has CDR1 SGHNT and CDR2 YYREEE (reference sequence). CDR3 sequence reads: CASNSGRIPHEQYF. In DNA form, the CDR3 reads TGTGCCAGCAACAGCGGGAGAATCCCCCACGAGCAGTACTTC.

On this clone itself: Additional DNA sequences in this sample encode the identical CDR3. The V gene is TRBV12-3 or TRBV12-4, the J gene TRBJ2-5; D is uncertain. Trimming stripped 3 bases from V and 5 bases from J, with 4 bases between. CDR3 size: 11 residues. CDR3 in DNA: TGTGCCAGCAGTTTCAGGGAGACCCAGTACTTC. Translating it yields CASSFRETQYF.

The rearrangement uses TRBV2 and TRBJ2-3; maybe TRBD1 (6 bases). The CDR3 extends over 15 amino acids. Germline V gene sequence: CDR1 SNHLY, CDR2 FYNNEI. Between the trimmed V and J ends, which lost 2 bases and 0 bases, there was a span of 9 bases. The CDR3: CASSEMGASTDTQYF. As DNA, the CDR3 is TGTGCCAGCAGTGAAATGGGGGCAAGCACAGATACGCAGTATTTT.

The chain combines TRBV18 with TRBJ1-6; D is ambiguous. CDR3 length: 13 residues. V was cut by 3 bases and J by 8 bases, with 8 bases left in between. The germline CDR1 and CDR2 sequences are KGHSH and LQKENI. CDR3 amino acids: CASSPGLHSPLHF. CDR3 coding DNA: TGTGCCAGCTCACCTGGACTCCATTCACCCCTCCACTTT.

The chain combines TRBV2 with TRBJ2-5; 12 bases match TRBD2. From germline, CDR1 is SNHLY and CDR2 FYNNEI. V lost 1 base and J lost 4; bases outside the gene matches: 7. The CDR3 runs 17 residues. CDR3 amino acids: CASSEGAWTSGIETQYF. In DNA form, the CDR3 reads TGTGCCAGCAGTGAAGGGGCCTGGACTAGCGGGATAGAGACCCAGTACTTC.

This sequence joins TRBV7-9 and TRBJ2-5; D is perhaps TRBD2 (5 bases). V lost 1 base to trimming and J lost 4 bases, with 10 bases between them. The CDR3 has 14 amino acids. The germline CDR1 and CDR2 sequences are SEHNR and FQNEAQ (reference sequence). The CDR3 loop is CASSLGGIRETQYF. The CDR3 nucleotides read TGTGCCAGCAGCTTAGGAGGGATCCGAGAGACCCAGTACTTC.

This chain uses TRBV18 with TRBJ2-3; no firm D call. Germline lookup yields CDR1 KGHSH and CDR2 LQKENI. The CDR3 is 16 residues long. Trimming removed 1 base from V and 3 bases from J, with 14 bases in between. The CDR3 loop reads CASSPQIRVQTDTQYF. The CDR3, as DNA: TGTGCCAGCTCACCACAAATCCGGGTCCAGACAGATACGCAGTATTTT.

The rearrangement uses TRBV24-1 and TRBJ2-5, with D possibly being TRBD2 (7 bases). CDR1 KGHDR and CDR2 SFDVKD come from the germline V gene. Trimming stripped 3 bases from V and 5 bases from J, with 15 bases between. There are 15 residues in the CDR3. The CDR3 protein is CATSDPKGGVETQYF. The CDR3 DNA reads TGTGCCACCAGTGATCCTAAGGGGGGGGTGGAGACCCAGTACTTC.

The rearrangement links TRBV7-2 to TRBJ2-3, with D perhaps matching TRBD2 (5 bases). Germline V gene data show CDR1 as SGHTA and CDR2 as FQGNSA. The CDR3 totals 14 residues. V was pared by 5 bases and J by 4 bases, with 13 bases between. The CDR3 DNA is TGTGCCAGCAGCCCTACTAGAAACCCAGATACGCAGTATTTT. Translated: CASSPTRNPDTQYF. The full variable domain, with the rest looked up from reference TRBV7-2 and TRBJ2-3, is GAGVSQSPSNKVTEKGKDVELRCDPISGHTALYWYRQSLGQGLEFLIYFQGNSAPDKSGLPSDRFSAERTGGSVSTLTIQRTQQEDSAVYLCASSPTRNPDTQYFGPGTRLTVL.

The CDR3 nucleotides are TGTGCCTGGAGCGAGCTAGCGGGCTACAATGAGCAGTTCTTC. Protein sequence: CAWSELAGYNEQFF. The V and J genes are TRBV30 and TRBJ2-1, with 8 bases aligning to TRBD2. Germline V CDR1 and CDR2: GTSNPN, SVGIG (reference sequence). This CDR3 region has 14 residues. Germline trimming cut 3 bases from V and 3 bases from J; bases unmatched to any gene: 4.

Only a few counts were recorded for this clone. The V gene is TRBV20-1, the J gene TRBJ1-2; D is uncertain. The length of the CDR3 is 11 residues. V was trimmed by 6 bases and J by 6 bases, leaving 11 bases between them. Germline CDR1 reads DFQATT; CDR2 reads SNEGSKA (reference sequence). CDR3 DNA: TGCAGTGCCCCCTCGGGAAATGGCTACACCTTC. Translating it yields CSAPSGNGYTF.

This clone was seen a few times. The V gene is TRBV19, the J gene TRBJ2-7, with 11 bases lining up with TRBD2. V dropped 5 bases and J dropped 2; count of bases not matched to a gene: 11. The CDR3 is made up of 17 amino acids. Germline V gene data show CDR1 as LNHDA and CDR2 as SQIVND (reference sequence). DNA for the CDR3: TGTGCCAGTAGTCCAGTGTGGGCGACTAGCGGGACCTACGAGCAGTACTTC. Its translation is CASSPVWATSGTYEQYF.

The J gene is TRBJ1-5, the V gene TRBV6-2 or TRBV6-3, with 8 bases lining up with TRBD1. V was pared by 2 bases and J by 1 base, with 10 bases of the junction left unmatched. CDR1 is MNHEY and CDR2 is SVGEGT in the germline V gene. CDR3 size: 18 residues. The CDR3 reads CASSYVRQGAFSNQPQHF. The CDR3 DNA reads as TGTGCCAGCAGTTACGTAAGGCAGGGGGCCTTCAGCAATCAGCCCCAGCATTTT.

This clone was seen a few times. The chain has TRBV7-9 and TRBJ2-3, with TRBD2 identical over 15 bases. The CDR3 is made up of 16 amino acids. Germline CDR1 reads SEHNR; CDR2 reads FQNEAQ (reference sequence). After removal of 4 bases from V and 3 bases from J, the junction contained 2 bases not matched to a gene. CDR3 DNA sequence: TGTGCCAGCAGCTCAGGGACTAGCGGGAGGACAGATACGCAGTATTTT. It codes for CASSSGTSGRTDTQYF.

V is TRBV9 and J is TRBJ2-1; D gene ambiguous. The germline V and J ends were trimmed by 0 bases and 3 bases, with 10 bases remaining between them. Germline lookup yields CDR1 SGDLS and CDR2 YYNGEE. The CDR3 runs 15 residues. The CDR3 region is CASSVATLRYNEQFF. The DNA for the CDR3 is TGTGCCAGCAGCGTAGCTACTCTCCGCTACAATGAGCAGTTCTTC.

This chain links TRBV30 with TRBJ2-2; 9 bases match TRBD2. V was clipped by 1 base and J by 4 bases; unmatched bases: 1. This CDR3 is 14 amino acids long. The germline V gene encodes CDR1 GTSNPN and CDR2 SVGIG (reference sequence). The CDR3 sequence is CAWSGAGGTGELFF. CDR3 nucleotide sequence: TGTGCCTGGAGTGGAGCGGGAGGCACCGGGGAGCTGTTTTTT.

The chain has TRBV6-4 and TRBJ2-3; TRBD1 might be the D (6 bases). The germline CDR1 and CDR2 sequences are MRHNA and SNTAGT. Trimming stripped 0 bases from V and 6 bases from J, with 10 bases between. The CDR3 runs to 14 residues. CDR3 sequence: CASSDSWGPDTQYF. The CDR3 bases are TGTGCCAGCAGTGACTCTTGGGGGCCGGATACGCAGTATTTT.

The V and J genes are TRBV29-1 and TRBJ2-7; 10 nucleotides match TRBD1. The CDR3 extends over 16 amino acids. V trimming: 0 bases; J trimming: 4 bases; junction bases outside the gene matches: 9. Germline-derived CDR1 and CDR2 are SQVTM and ANQGSEA. The CDR3, as DNA: TGCAGCGTTGAAGAACCCGGAGGACAGGGGGGGTACGAGCAGTACTTC. Translated, it gives CSVEEPGGQGGYEQYF.

V usage is TRBV27 and J usage is TRBJ1-5; TRBD1 aligns across 11 bases. The V gene's germline CDR1 is MNHEY and CDR2 SMNVEV (reference sequence). This CDR3 contains 17 residues. The junction had 8 bases not matched to a gene; V was cut back by 5 bases and J by 2 bases. The CDR3 DNA reads TGTGCCAGCAGTACCGGGACAGGGGGAGGGGGCAATCAGCCCCAGCATTTT. Translation gives CASSTGTGGGGNQPQHF.

This clone occurred many times. The chain employs TRBV7-2 and TRBJ2-1; TRBD2 matches 10 bases. Trimming at V came to 2 bases and at J to 5 bases, leaving 6 bases not matched to a gene. CDR3 size: 16 residues. Germline CDR1 is SGHTA and CDR2 is FQGNSA. CDR3 sequence reads: CASSLNPSGGNNEQFF. CDR3 sequence (DNA): TGTGCCAGCAGCTTAAATCCTAGCGGGGGCAACAATGAGCAGTTCTTC.

CDR3: CASRGGPYNEQFF. In DNA, the CDR3 is TGCGCCAGCAGGGGGGGGCCCTACAATGAGCAGTTCTTC. The V gene is TRBV10-1, the J gene TRBJ2-1; possibly TRBD2 for D (7 bases). Germline V CDR1 and CDR2: WNHNN, SYGVQD (reference sequence). V was trimmed by 6 bases and J by 2 bases, leaving 8 bases between them. This CDR3 has 13 amino acids.

The rearrangement joins TRBV13 to TRBJ1-1; D gene ambiguous. Trimming stripped 1 base from V and 7 bases from J, with 10 bases between. This CDR3 has 13 residues. Germline-derived CDR1 and CDR2 are PRHDT and FYEKMQ (reference sequence). The CDR3 loop is CASSLVPIGEAFF. CDR3 coding DNA: TGTGCCAGCAGCTTAGTTCCCATCGGTGAAGCTTTCTTT.

The chain couples TRBV7-7 to TRBJ2-5; a weak D match, TRBD1 (6 bases). The CDR3 totals 15 residues. Trimming took 5 bases from V and 7 from J, leaving 20 bases between them. In germline, CDR1 is SSHAT, CDR2 FNYEAQ (reference sequence). CDR3 amino acids: CASSPLQGSRGTQYF. In DNA, the CDR3 is TGTGCCAGCAGCCCGCTACAGGGATCACGCGGGACCCAGTACTTC.